The 3 T cell receptor beta chains given below trace back to one sample, sequenced in a study of blood T cell repertoires in COVID-19. Repertoires were generated with immunoSEQ multiplex PCR, while TCRdb's copy carries only in-frame clones and drops some. Here the sample spans some 250,000 clones, approximately 89% being singletons. Sequencing used PBMCs or T cells enriched from blood (not recorded which). The receptors come from a woman in her twenties or thirties with acute COVID-19.

As DNA, the CDR3 is TGCGCCAGCAGCTTGGCGTCCGGGTTCCCCAACGAGCAGTACTTC. Amino acids: CASSLASGFPNEQYF. The rearrangement joins TRBV5-1 to TRBJ2-7, with D unresolved. Trimming stripped 0 bases from V and 5 bases from J, with 15 bases between. CDR1 is SGHRS, CDR2 YFSETQ, per germline. The CDR3 runs 15 residues.

The chain links TRBV20-1 to TRBJ1-2; tentatively, D is TRBD1 (6 bases). Trimming pared 7 bases from V and 5 bases from J, leaving 11 bases between. This CDR3 has 11 amino acids. The V gene's germline CDR1 is DFQATT and CDR2 SNEGSKA (reference sequence). The DNA for the CDR3 is TGCAGTGGTGGGGACATATATGGCTACACCTTC. Translation gives CSGGDIYGYTF.

In its sample, this clone was seen a few times. The chain links TRBV7-9 to TRBJ1-4; the match to TRBD1 covers 9 bases. This CDR3 is built from 14 residues. V was pared by 5 bases and J by 3 bases, with 1 base of the junction left unmatched. The germline gives CDR1 SEHNR, CDR2 FQNEAQ (reference sequence). The DNA of the CDR3 is TGTGCCAGCAGCACAGGGGGCTCTAATGAAAAACTGTTTTTT. This gives the protein CASSTGGSNEKLFF.